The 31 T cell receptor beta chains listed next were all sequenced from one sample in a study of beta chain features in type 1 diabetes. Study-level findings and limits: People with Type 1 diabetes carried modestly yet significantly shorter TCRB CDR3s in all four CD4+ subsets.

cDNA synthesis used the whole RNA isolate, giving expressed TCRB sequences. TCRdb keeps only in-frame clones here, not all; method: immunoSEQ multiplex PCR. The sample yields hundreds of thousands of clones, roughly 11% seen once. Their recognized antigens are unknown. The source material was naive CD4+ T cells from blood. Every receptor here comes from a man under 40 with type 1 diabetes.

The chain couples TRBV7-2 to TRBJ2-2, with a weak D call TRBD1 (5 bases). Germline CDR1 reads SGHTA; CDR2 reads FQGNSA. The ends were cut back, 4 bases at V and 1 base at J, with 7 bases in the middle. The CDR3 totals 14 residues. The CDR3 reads CASSSDRNTGELFF. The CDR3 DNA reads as TGTGCCAGCAGCTCCGACAGGAACACCGGGGAGCTGTTTTTT.

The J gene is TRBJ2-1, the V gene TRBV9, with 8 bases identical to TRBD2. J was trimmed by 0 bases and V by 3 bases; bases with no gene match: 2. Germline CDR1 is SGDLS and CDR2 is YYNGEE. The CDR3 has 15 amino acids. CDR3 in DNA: TGTGCCAGCAGCGCCGGGGGGGCCTCCTACAATGAGCAGTTCTTC. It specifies CASSAGGASYNEQFF.

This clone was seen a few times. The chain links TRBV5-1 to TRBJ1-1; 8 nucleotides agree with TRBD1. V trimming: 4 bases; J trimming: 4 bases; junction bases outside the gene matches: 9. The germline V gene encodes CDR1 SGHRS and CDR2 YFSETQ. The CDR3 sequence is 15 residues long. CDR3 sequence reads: CASSRGQGGGTEAFF. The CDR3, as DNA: TGCGCCAGCAGCCGCGGACAGGGAGGGGGCACTGAAGCTTTCTTT.

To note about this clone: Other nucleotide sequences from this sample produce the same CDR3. In DNA, the CDR3 is TGTGCCAGCTCAGGGGACAGGGAATATGGCTACACCTTC. This codes for CASSGDREYGYTF. This rearrangement joins TRBV18 to TRBJ1-2; 9 nucleotides agree with TRBD1. V shed 5 bases, J shed 5 bases, and the junction held 3 bases outside the gene matches. The CDR3 spans 13 residues. Germline CDR1 is KGHSH and CDR2 is LQKENI.

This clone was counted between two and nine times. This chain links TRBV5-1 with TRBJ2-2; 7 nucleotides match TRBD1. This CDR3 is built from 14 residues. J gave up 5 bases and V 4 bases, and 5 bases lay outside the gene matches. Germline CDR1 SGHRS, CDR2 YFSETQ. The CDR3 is CASSEGAGTGELFF. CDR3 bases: TGCGCCAGCAGCGAGGGGGCCGGAACCGGGGAGCTGTTTTTT.

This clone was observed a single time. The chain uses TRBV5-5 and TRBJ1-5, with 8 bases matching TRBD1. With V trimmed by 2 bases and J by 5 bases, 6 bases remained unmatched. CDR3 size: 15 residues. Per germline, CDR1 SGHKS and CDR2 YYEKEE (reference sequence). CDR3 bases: TGTGCCAGCAGCTTCTCAGGGGGCCTTGATCAGCCCCAGCATTTT. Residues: CASSFSGGLDQPQHF.

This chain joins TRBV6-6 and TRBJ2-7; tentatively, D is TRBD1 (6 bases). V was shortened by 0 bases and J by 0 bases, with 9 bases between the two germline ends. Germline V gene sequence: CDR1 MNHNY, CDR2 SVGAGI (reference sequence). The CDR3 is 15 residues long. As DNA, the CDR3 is TGTGCCAGCAGTTACTCGGGACAAAGCTCCTACGAGCAGTACTTC. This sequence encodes CASSYSGQSSYEQYF.

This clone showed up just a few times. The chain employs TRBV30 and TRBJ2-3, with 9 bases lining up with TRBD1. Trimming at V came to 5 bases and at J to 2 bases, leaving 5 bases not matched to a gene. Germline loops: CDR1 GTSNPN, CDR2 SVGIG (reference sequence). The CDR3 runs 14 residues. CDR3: CAWLDRGATDTQYF. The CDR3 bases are TGTGCCTGGCTAGACAGGGGGGCCACAGATACGCAGTATTTT.

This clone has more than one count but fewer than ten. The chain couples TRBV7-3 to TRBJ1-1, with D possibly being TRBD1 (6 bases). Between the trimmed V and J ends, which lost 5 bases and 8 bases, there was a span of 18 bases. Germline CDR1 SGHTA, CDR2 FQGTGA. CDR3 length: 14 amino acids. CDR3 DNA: TGTGCCAGCAGCATCAACAGGGACCCAGCAGAAGCTTTCTTT. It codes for CASSINRDPAEAFF.

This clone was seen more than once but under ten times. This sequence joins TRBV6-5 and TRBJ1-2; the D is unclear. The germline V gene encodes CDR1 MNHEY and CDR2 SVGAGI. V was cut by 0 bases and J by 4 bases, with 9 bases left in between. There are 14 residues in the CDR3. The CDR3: CASSYSFSSYGYTF. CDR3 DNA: TGTGCCAGCAGTTACTCGTTCAGTTCCTATGGCTACACCTTC.

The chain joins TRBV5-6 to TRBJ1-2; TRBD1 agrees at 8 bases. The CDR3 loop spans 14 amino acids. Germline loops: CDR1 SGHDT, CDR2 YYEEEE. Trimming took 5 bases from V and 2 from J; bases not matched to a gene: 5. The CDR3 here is CASRKTGANYGYTF. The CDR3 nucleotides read TGTGCCAGCAGGAAGACAGGGGCAAACTATGGCTACACCTTC.

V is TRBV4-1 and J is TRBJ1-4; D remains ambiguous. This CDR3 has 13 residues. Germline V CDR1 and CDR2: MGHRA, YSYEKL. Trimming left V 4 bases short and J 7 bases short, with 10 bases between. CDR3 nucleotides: TGCGCCAGCAGCCGGACGCGGGGTGAAAAACTGTTTTTT. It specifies CASSRTRGEKLFF.

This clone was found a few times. The CDR3 loop reads CASQDRTNTGELFF. CDR3 coding DNA: TGTGCCAGCCAGGACAGGACGAACACCGGGGAGCTGTTTTTT. V is TRBV9 and J is TRBJ2-2; 7 bases are a match to TRBD1. V lost 7 bases and J lost 0; bases outside the gene matches: 3. This CDR3 has 14 amino acids. In germline, CDR1 is SGDLS, CDR2 YYNGEE. Filled out from reference TRBV9 and TRBJ2-2, the complete variable domain reads DSGVTQTPKHLITATGQRVTLRCSPRSGDLSVYWYQQSLDQGLQFLIQYYNGEERAKGNILERFSAQQFPDLHSELNLSSLELGDSALYFCASQDRTNTGELFFGEGSRLTVL.

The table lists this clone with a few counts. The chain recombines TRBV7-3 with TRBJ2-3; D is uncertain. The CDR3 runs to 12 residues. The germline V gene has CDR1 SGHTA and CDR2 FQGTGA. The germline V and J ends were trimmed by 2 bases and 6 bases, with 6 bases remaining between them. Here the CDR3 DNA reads TGTGCCAGCAGCTTATCCGGGGATACGCAGTATTTT. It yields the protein CASSLSGDTQYF.

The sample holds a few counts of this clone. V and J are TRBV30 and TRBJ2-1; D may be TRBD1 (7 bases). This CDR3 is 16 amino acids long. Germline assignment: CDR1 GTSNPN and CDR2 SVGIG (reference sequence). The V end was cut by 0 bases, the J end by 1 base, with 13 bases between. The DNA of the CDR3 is TGTGCCTGGAGTGTAAAGCAGGGGGGTTCCTACAATGAGCAGTTCTTC. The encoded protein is CAWSVKQGGSYNEQFF.

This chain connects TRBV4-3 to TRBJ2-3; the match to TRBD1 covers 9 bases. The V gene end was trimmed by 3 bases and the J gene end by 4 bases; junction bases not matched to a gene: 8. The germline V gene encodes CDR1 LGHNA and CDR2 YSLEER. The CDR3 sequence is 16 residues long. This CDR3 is CASSQGTGWIADTQYF. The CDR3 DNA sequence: TGCGCCAGCAGCCAGGGGACAGGGTGGATCGCAGATACGCAGTATTTT.

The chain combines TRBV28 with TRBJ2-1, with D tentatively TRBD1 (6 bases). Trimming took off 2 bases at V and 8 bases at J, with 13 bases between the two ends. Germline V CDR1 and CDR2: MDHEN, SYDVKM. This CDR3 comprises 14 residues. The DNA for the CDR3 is TGTGCCAGCAGTTTACAGGGGTTCCGGGATGAGCAGTTCTTC. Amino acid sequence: CASSLQGFRDEQFF.

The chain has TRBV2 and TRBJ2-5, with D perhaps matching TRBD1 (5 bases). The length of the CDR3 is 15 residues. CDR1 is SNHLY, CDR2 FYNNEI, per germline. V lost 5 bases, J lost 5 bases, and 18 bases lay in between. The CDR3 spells CASSPDSSQAETQYF. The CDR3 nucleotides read TGTGCCAGCAGTCCAGACAGCTCCCAGGCGGAGACCCAGTACTTC.

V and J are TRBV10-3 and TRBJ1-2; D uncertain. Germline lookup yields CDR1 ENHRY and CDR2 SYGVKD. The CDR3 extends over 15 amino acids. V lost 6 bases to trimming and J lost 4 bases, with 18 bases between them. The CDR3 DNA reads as TGTGCCATCAGGACGTCAGGAACCCGGGGCTATGGCTACACCTTC. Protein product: CAIRTSGTRGYGYTF.

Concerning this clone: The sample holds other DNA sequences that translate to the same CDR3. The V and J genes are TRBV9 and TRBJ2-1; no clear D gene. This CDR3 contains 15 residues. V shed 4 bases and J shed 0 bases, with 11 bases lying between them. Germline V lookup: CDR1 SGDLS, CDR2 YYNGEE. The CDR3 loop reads CASSPSGSSYNEQFF. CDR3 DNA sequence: TGTGCCAGCAGCCCCTCGGGTAGCTCCTACAATGAGCAGTTCTTC. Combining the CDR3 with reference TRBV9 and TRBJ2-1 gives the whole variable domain DSGVTQTPKHLITATGQRVTLRCSPRSGDLSVYWYQQSLDQGLQFLIQYYNGEERAKGNILERFSAQQFPDLHSELNLSSLELGDSALYFCASSPSGSSYNEQFFGPGTRLTVL.

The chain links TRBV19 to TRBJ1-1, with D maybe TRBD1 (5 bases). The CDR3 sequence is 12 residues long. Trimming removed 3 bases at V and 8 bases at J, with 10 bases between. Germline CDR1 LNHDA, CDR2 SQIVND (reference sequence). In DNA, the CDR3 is TGTGCCAGTAGTATCCAGGGCATGGAAGCTTTCTTT. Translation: CASSIQGMEAFF.

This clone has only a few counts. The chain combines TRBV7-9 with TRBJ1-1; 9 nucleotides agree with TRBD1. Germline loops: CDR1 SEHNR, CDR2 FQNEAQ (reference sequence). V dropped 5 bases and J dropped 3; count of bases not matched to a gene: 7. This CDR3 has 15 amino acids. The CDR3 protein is CASSLRDRDHTEAFF. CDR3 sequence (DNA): TGTGCCAGCAGCCTCCGGGACAGGGATCACACTGAAGCTTTCTTT. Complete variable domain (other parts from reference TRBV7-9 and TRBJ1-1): DTGVSQNPRHKITKRGQNVTFRCDPISEHNRLYWYRQTLGQGPEFLTYFQNEAQLEKSRLLSDRFSAERPKGSFSTLEIQRTEQGDSAMYLCASSLRDRDHTEAFFGQGTRLTVV.

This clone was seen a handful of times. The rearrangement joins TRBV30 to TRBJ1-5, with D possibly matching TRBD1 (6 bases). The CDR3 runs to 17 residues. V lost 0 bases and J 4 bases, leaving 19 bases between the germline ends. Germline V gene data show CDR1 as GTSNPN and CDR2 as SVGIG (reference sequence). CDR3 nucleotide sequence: TGTGCCTGGAGTGTACGAGGTTTGACAGGAGATAATCAGCCCCAGCATTTT. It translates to CAWSVRGLTGDNQPQHF.

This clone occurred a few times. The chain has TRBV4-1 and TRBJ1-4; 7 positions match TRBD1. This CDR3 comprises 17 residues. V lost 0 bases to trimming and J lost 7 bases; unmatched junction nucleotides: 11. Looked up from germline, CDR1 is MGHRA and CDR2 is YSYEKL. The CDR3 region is CASSQEVGGTEREKLFF. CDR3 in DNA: TGCGCCAGCAGCCAAGAGGTGGGCGGGACAGAGCGTGAAAAACTGTTTTTT.

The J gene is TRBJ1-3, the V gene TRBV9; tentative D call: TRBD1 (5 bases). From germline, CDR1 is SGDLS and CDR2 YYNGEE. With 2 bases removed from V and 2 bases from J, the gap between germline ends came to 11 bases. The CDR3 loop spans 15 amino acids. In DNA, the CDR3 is TGTGCCAGCAGCGTCACGGGGGTGGCTGGAAACACCATATATTTT. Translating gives CASSVTGVAGNTIYF.

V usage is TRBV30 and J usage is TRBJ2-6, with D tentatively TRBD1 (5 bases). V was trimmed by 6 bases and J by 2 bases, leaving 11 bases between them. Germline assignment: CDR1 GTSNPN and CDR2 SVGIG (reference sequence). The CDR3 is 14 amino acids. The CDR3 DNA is TGTGCCTGCGACGGCAGGGCTGGGGCCAACGTCCTGACTTTC. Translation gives CACDGRAGANVLTF.

CDR3 in amino acids: CASSLGHPYNEKLFF. In nucleotides, the CDR3 is TGTGCCAGCAGCCTAGGACACCCATATAATGAAAAACTGTTTTTT. V is TRBV4-2 and J is TRBJ1-4, with D maybe TRBD1 (5 bases). V dropped 4 bases and J dropped 4 bases, with 13 bases sitting between them. The CDR3 extends over 15 amino acids. Germline V lookup: CDR1 LGHNA, CDR2 YNFKEQ.

CDR3: CASSWARDTTSDQYF. In DNA form, the CDR3 reads TGTGCCAGCAGCTGGGCCCGGGACACCACGAGCGACCAGTACTTC. V is TRBV5-6 and J is TRBJ2-5; TRBD1 is a possible D gene (6 bases). The CDR3 is made up of 15 amino acids. Germline CDR1 is SGHDT and CDR2 is YYEEEE. The V end lost 3 bases, the J end lost 10 bases, and 22 bases lay between the germline ends.

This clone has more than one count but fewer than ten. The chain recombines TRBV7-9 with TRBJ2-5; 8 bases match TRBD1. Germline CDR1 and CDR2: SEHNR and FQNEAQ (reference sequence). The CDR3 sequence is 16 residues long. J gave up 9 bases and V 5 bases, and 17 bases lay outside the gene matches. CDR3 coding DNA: TGTGCCAGCAGCCCCCGACGGGACAGGCAACCCGGACCCCAGTACTTC. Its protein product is CASSPRRDRQPGPQYF. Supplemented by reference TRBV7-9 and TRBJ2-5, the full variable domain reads DTGVSQNPRHKITKRGQNVTFRCDPISEHNRLYWYRQTLGQGPEFLTYFQNEAQLEKSRLLSDRFSAERPKGSFSTLEIQRTEQGDSAMYLCASSPRRDRQPGPQYFGPGTRLLVL.

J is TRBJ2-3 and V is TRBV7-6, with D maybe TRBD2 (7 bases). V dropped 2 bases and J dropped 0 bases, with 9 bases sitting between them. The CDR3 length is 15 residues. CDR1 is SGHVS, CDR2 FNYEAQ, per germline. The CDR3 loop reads CASSLRGGSTDTQYF. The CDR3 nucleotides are TGTGCCAGCAGCTTAAGGGGGGGAAGCACAGATACGCAGTATTTT.

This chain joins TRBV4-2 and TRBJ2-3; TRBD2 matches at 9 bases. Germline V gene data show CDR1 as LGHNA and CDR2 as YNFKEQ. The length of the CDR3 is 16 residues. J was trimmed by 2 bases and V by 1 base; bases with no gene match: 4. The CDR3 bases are TGTGCCAGCAGCCAAGTCCTAGCGGGGCCCACAGATACGCAGTATTTT. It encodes CASSQVLAGPTDTQYF.